Each of the 32 T cell receptor beta chains below was sequenced from the same sample in a study of tumor-infiltrating lymphocytes in primary liver carcinoma. Both blood RNA, taken from unsorted whole blood, and germline DNA were extracted. Constant-region priming of around 500 ng total RNA yielded TCR beta cDNA. Slightly modified ARM-PCR, run as three nested multiplex PCR rounds, produced the TCR beta libraries. Two initial PCR rounds of around 10 cycles each paired TRBV1-TRBV30 forward primers with a C-beta reverse primer. TCRdb processed the multiplex PCR reads anew with MiXCR; each CDR3 protein has one entry. This table holds 310,000 or so distinct CDR3 sequences, roughly three fifths found once. Sample: peripheral blood. The origin of the receptors is a woman in her twenties or thirties with primary liver carcinoma and hepatitis B virus infection.

V and J are TRBV6-2 or TRBV6-3 and TRBJ2-7, with D possibly TRBD2 on 5 matching bases. Per the germline V gene, CDR1 is MNHEY and CDR2 is SVGEGT. This CDR3 contains 13 residues. Trimming stripped 4 bases from V and 1 base from J, with 8 bases between. In DNA, the CDR3 is TGTGCCAGCAGTTGCGCGGGTTCCTACGAGCAGTACTTC. Translating gives CASSCAGSYEQYF.

Of note for this clonotype: Since a much larger clone is just one base distant, this may be a read error. This chain connects TRBV29-1 to TRBJ2-7; D is unclear. Germline V gene sequence: CDR1 SQVTM, CDR2 ANQGSEA. The CDR3 loop spans 16 amino acids. The CDR3 region has the DNA TGCAGCATTGAAGTGGGCGACAAATCATATCCCTACGAGCAGTACTTC. Protein: CSIEVGDKSYPYEQYF.

For this clonotype: At one boundary the junction diverges from the germline segment, which might be a read error. This chain joins TRBV12-3 or TRBV12-4 and TRBJ2-2; 7 nucleotides align to TRBD2. The CDR3 consists of 15 residues. DNA for the CDR3: TGTGCCAGCAATTTACGCGGGGGAGAGTCCGGGGAGCTGTTTTTT. Its translation is CASNLRGGESGELFF.

As concerns this clonotype: With a much larger clone just one base away, this may be a read error. The genes are TRBV6-5 and TRBJ1-2, with D perhaps matching TRBD1 (5 bases). Germline CDR1 is MNHEY and CDR2 is SVGAGI. The CDR3 has 12 amino acids. The CDR3 DNA sequence: TGTGACAGCAGTTACACAACCGGGGCCTACACCTTC. Translated, it gives CDSSYTTGAYTF.

This rearrangement joins TRBV11-2 to TRBJ2-1; 8 positions agree with TRBD2. Per germline, CDR1 SGHAT and CDR2 FQNNGV. This CDR3 is 21 amino acids long. The CDR3: CTRSLSALGLVDRSSYNEQFF. Here the CDR3 DNA reads TGTACCCGCAGCCTCAGCGCTTTGGGACTAGTGGATAGGAGCTCCTACAATGAGCAGTTCTTC.

This clonotype was seen many times. The rearrangement joins TRBV12-3 or TRBV12-4 to TRBJ1-1, with D perhaps TRBD1 (6 bases). V dropped 3 bases and J dropped 4 bases, with 18 bases sitting between them. The CDR3 spans 16 residues. The CDR3 protein is CASSLAGGRASTEAFF. The CDR3 region has the DNA TGTGCCAGCAGTTTGGCGGGGGGGCGGGCTAGCACTGAAGCTTTCTTT.

As concerns this clonotype: One junction end disagrees with the germline gene, perhaps due to a read error. The rearrangement uses TRBV7-9 and TRBJ2-7, with TRBD2 identical over 7 bases. Germline CDR1 is SEHNR and CDR2 is FQNEAQ (reference sequence). The CDR3 is 14 residues long. The CDR3 here is CASSLRGLPWSHVF. DNA of the CDR3: TGTGCCAGCAGCTTAAGGGGACTACCCTGGTCACACGTTTTC.

This clonotype has a single count. V is TRBV12-3 or TRBV12-4 and J is TRBJ1-5, with a weak D call TRBD1 (5 bases). This CDR3 contains 20 residues. Between the trimmed V and J ends, which lost 2 bases and 1 base, there was a span of 24 bases. CDR3 bases: TGTGCCAGCAGTTTAAGACCCTTTTTTGGGGCGATAGGGAGCAATCAGCCCCAGCATTTT. Translation gives CASSLRPFFGAIGSNQPQHF.

V is TRBV6-5 and J is TRBJ2-3; a possible D gene is TRBD2 (5 bases). Germline V CDR1 and CDR2: MNHEY, SVGAGI. V shed 2 bases and J shed 2 bases, with 11 bases lying between them. The CDR3 runs to 15 residues. CDR3 sequence: CASSYVGGITDTQYF. CDR3 coding DNA: TGTGCCAGCAGTTACGTTGGAGGAATCACAGATACGCAGTATTTT.

In its sample, this clonotype was seen once. At one boundary the junction diverges from the germline segment, which might be a read error. J is TRBJ2-2 and V is TRBV12-3 or TRBV12-4; TRBD1 or TRBD2 may be the D gene (6 bases each). The CDR3 is 21 residues long. The CDR3 is CASSVGRVIGGAGWNTGGLFF. The CDR3 coding sequence is TGTGCCAGCAGCGTGGGGCGCGTGATTGGGGGCGCCGGTTGGAACACCGGGGGGCTGTTTTTT.

Comments on this clonotype: The CDR3 does not end in the conserved phenylalanine or tryptophan, so this is likely a read error. J is TRBJ1-6 and V is TRBV13; D is perhaps TRBD1 (6 bases). Trimming took off 5 bases at V and 4 bases at J, with 9 bases between the two ends. The CDR3 consists of 14 residues. Germline assignment: CDR1 PRHDT and CDR2 FYEKMQ (reference sequence). The CDR3 reads CASSLQGYNSPLHY. In DNA form, the CDR3 reads TGTGCCAGCAGCCTACAGGGTTATAATTCACCCCTCCACTAT.

This clonotype was counted many times. This chain links TRBV4-3 with TRBJ2-7, with D perhaps TRBD1 or TRBD2 (5 bases each). Germline-derived CDR1 and CDR2 are LGHNA and YSLEER. The CDR3 has 13 residues. The V gene lost 3 bases and the J gene lost 9 bases, with 15 bases spanning the gap. The CDR3 sequence: CASSHTFGARQYF. For the CDR3, the DNA is TGCGCCAGCAGCCATACTTTCGGGGCGCGGCAGTACTTC.

A remark on this clonotype: A single base separates this from a much larger clone, so it may be a read error. Since no conserved phenylalanine or tryptophan closes the CDR3, a read error is the likely cause. The CDR3 DNA follows: TGTGCCAGCAGTTACGGCCCAAGCCAAGAGACCCAGTACCTC. It is translated as CASSYGPSQETQYL. This chain joins TRBV6-6 and TRBJ2-5; D not resolved. Deletions cut 2 bases from V and 1 base from J, with 8 bases between. CDR1 and CDR2 from the germline V gene are MNHNY and SVGAGI (reference sequence). The CDR3 loop spans 14 amino acids.

For this clonotype: Possible read error: a much larger clone is one base away. This chain links TRBV10-2 with TRBJ1-5; D perhaps matches TRBD1 (6 bases). The length of the CDR3 is 12 residues. Germline lookup yields CDR1 WSHSY and CDR2 SAAADI. The CDR3 reads CTSGQTNQPQHF. CDR3 coding DNA: TGCACCAGCGGACAGACGAATCAGCCCCAGCATTTT.

As for this clonotype: A much more abundant neighbour one base away suggests this may be a read error. J is TRBJ1-2 and V is TRBV29-1, with unresolved D. The CDR3 totals 13 residues. Germline values: CDR1 SQVTM, CDR2 ANQGSEA. The V end was cut by 3 bases, the J end by 1 base, with 9 bases between. The CDR3 region is CSVDHMGNYGYTF. CDR3 DNA: TGCAGCGTTGACCACATGGGTAACTATGGCTACACCTTC.

This clonotype was picked up a small number of times. The V gene is TRBV7-9, the J gene TRBJ1-2; 7 bases align to TRBD1. J lost 11 bases, V lost 4 bases, and 13 bases had no gene match. Germline CDR1 and CDR2: SEHNR and FQNEAQ (reference sequence). CDR3 length: 14 residues. In nucleotides, the CDR3 is TGTGCCAGCAGCTCAAGGGACAGTCCTCTAGGGTACACCTTC. Its protein is CASSSRDSPLGYTF.

The chain carries TRBV2 and TRBJ2-7, with 7 nucleotides matching TRBD1. The length of the CDR3 is 12 residues. The germline V gene has CDR1 SNHLY and CDR2 FYNNEI. The ends lost 5 bases at V and 5 bases at J; junction bases unmatched: 3. For the CDR3, the DNA is TGTGCCAGCAGTCGACAGGGCAACGAGCAGTACTTC. It codes for CASSRQGNEQYF.

This clonotype was found many times. The chain joins TRBV6-2 or TRBV6-3 to TRBJ2-1, with TRBD2 matching over 8 bases. From germline, CDR1 is MNHEY and CDR2 SVGEGT. The CDR3 is 15 amino acids. The junction had 9 bases not matched to a gene; V was cut back by 3 bases and J by 8 bases. CDR3 in DNA: TGTGCCAGCAGTTATTTAAGCGGGAGTTGGGATGAGCAGTTCTTC. It encodes CASSYLSGSWDEQFF.

A remark on this clonotype: This clone may be a read error of a much larger clone one base away. In nucleotides, the CDR3 is TGTGCCAACAGTTTAGGAGTCACAGATACGCAGTATTTT. It specifies CANSLGVTDTQYF. J is TRBJ2-3 and V is TRBV12-3 or TRBV12-4; D is unresolved. The CDR3 consists of 13 residues.

A remark on this clonotype: This may be a read error, as it is one base from a much larger clone. This chain uses TRBV6-2 or TRBV6-3 with TRBJ2-1; D unresolved. The CDR3 extends over 11 amino acids. Germline assignment: CDR1 MNHEY and CDR2 SVGEGT. DNA for the CDR3: TGTGCCAGCAGTTTCCTCTCTGAGCACTTCTTC. Its translation is CASSFLSEHFF.

This clonotype was seen more than once but under ten times. The chain couples TRBV12-3 or TRBV12-4 to TRBJ1-5; D unresolved. Trimming took 6 bases from V and 5 from J, leaving 8 bases between them. The CDR3 contains 12 residues. The CDR3 DNA sequence: TGTGCCAGCAGCCTTACTTATCAGCCCCAGCATTTT. The encoded protein is CASSLTYQPQHF.

This sequence joins TRBV24-1 and TRBJ2-1, with 8 bases that match TRBD2. After removal of 6 bases from V and 3 bases from J, the junction contained 15 bases not matched to a gene. CDR3 size: 18 residues. The germline CDR1 and CDR2 sequences are KGHDR and SFDVKD. CDR3: CATSLSGSVDRSYNEQFF. The DNA of the CDR3 is TGTGCCACCAGTCTCAGCGGGAGCGTAGATCGTAGCTACAATGAGCAGTTCTTC.

Notes on this clonotype: An end of the junction does not agree with germline; a read error may underlie this. The chain couples TRBV11-1 to TRBJ2-2; D possibly corresponds to TRBD1 (6 bases). Germline-derived CDR1 and CDR2 are SGHAT and FQDESV (reference sequence). The CDR3 length is 16 residues. This CDR3 reads CASSWLAGANTEELFF. The CDR3 DNA reads TGTGCCAGCAGCTGGCTCGCAGGGGCAAACACCGAGGAGCTGTTTTTT.

Comment on this clonotype: A junction boundary mismatches the germline segment, possibly from a read error. This chain uses TRBV5-4 with TRBJ2-1; perhaps TRBD2 as D (6 bases). The CDR3 covers 13 residues. Per the germline V gene, CDR1 is SGHNT and CDR2 is YYREEE (reference sequence). The CDR3 spells CTSSRGTDNEQFF. DNA of the CDR3: TGTACCAGCAGCCGCGGGACTGACAATGAGCAGTTCTTC. Full variable domain (outside the CDR3, taken from reference TRBV5-4 and TRBJ2-1): ETGVTQSPTHLIKTRGQQVTLRCSSQSGHNTVSWYQQALGQGPQFIFQYYREEENGRGNFPPRFSGLQFPNYSSELNVNALELDDSALYLCTSSRGTDNEQFFGPGTRLTVL.

Comment on this clonotype: A clone one base away is much larger, so this may be a read error. The J gene is TRBJ1-1, the V gene TRBV4-3; D might be TRBD1 (6 bases). Germline V gene lookup returns CDR1 LGHNA and CDR2 YSLEER. The CDR3 contains 15 residues. The CDR3 is CASSQDGGGYTAAFF. The CDR3 DNA sequence: TGCGCCAGCAGCCAAGACGGGGGCGGATACACTGCAGCTTTCTTT.

This clonotype appeared a few times. The chain carries TRBV28 and TRBJ1-5, with TRBD1 as a possible D gene (5 bases). Per the germline V gene, CDR1 is MDHEN and CDR2 is SYDVKM. Trimming removed 8 bases from V and 0 bases from J, with 8 bases in between. This CDR3 comprises 13 residues. The CDR3 spells CASVQGSNQPQHF. The DNA for the CDR3 is TGTGCCAGCGTTCAGGGTAGCAATCAGCCCCAGCATTTT.

Comments on this clonotype: It is likely a read error, because the conserved phenylalanine at the end of the CDR3 is missing. The rearrangement uses TRBV6-1 and TRBJ2-3, with a tentative D call TRBD1 (6 bases). Per the germline V gene, CDR1 is MNHNS and CDR2 is SASEGT. The CDR3 contains 14 residues. The CDR3 sequence: CVSRTGPRTDTQYS. CDR3 DNA sequence: TGTGTCAGCAGAACAGGGCCTAGGACAGATACGCAGTATTCT.

The chain links TRBV6-5 to TRBJ2-7; 11 nucleotides match TRBD2. The CDR3 runs 17 residues. Losses at the gene ends were 9 bases for V and 8 bases for J; bases not matched to a gene: 21. Germline V gives CDR1 MNHEY, CDR2 SVGAGI. The CDR3 reads CASRKIIRTSGLAKQYF. CDR3 in DNA: TGTGCCAGTAGGAAAATAATTAGGACTAGCGGGCTGGCAAAGCAGTACTTC.

This clonotype has only a few counts. The chain couples TRBV5-6 to TRBJ1-1, with 7 positions matching TRBD1. CDR3 length: 13 residues. J gave up 1 base and V 4 bases, and 1 base lay outside the gene matches. Germline V gives CDR1 SGHDT, CDR2 YYEEEE. The CDR3 loop is CASSRQGNTEAFF. CDR3 coding DNA: TGTGCCAGCAGCCGACAGGGGAACACTGAAGCTTTCTTT.

This clonotype has at least ten counts. This chain links TRBV12-3 or TRBV12-4 with TRBJ2-7; 9 positions match TRBD2. The CDR3 extends over 15 amino acids. V gave up 6 bases and J gave up 5 bases; unmatched junction bases: 11. The CDR3 is CASSSLGLAKDEQYF. The DNA of the CDR3 is TGTGCCAGCAGCTCCCTAGGACTAGCGAAAGACGAGCAGTACTTC.

In regard to this clonotype: At one end, the junction sequence differs from germline, possibly due to a read error. The chain employs TRBV12-5 and TRBJ2-1; the match to TRBD2 covers 7 bases. This CDR3 is built from 14 residues. Germline-derived CDR1 and CDR2 are LGHNT and FRNRAP. The chain's CDR3 is CANGSPLGRGEQFF. The CDR3 nucleotides are TGTGCTAATGGTTCACCCCTCGGTCGGGGGGAACAGTTCTTC.

As regards this clonotype: One end of the junction varies from germline; a read error may be responsible. The gene calls are TRBV4-3 and TRBJ2-7; D unclear. The CDR3 extends over 13 amino acids. CDR1 LGHNA and CDR2 YSLEER come from the germline V gene. The CDR3 sequence: CVSSQDPFDEQYF. DNA of the CDR3: TGCGTCAGCAGCCAAGATCCTTTTGACGAGCAGTATTTC.